The present entry profiles one TCR beta chain with its context. Antigen specificity is unknown. The PCR ran on 60 Vbeta and 13 Jbeta primers. Method: immunoSEQ multiplex PCR; TCRdb's copy keeps in-frame clones and lacks some. The sample has 75,000 to 100,000 clones, around 81% seen once. The data belong to a study of cytomegalovirus exposure and HLA in healthy donors. Germline values: CDR1 MDHEN, CDR2 SYDVKM. The CDR3 consists of 10 residues. V shed 7 bases and J 13 bases; nucleotides not matched to a gene: 3. General study results and limits: The study flagged some 170 TCR beta chains as cytomegalovirus-associated.

The receptor comes from a man aged 40-50 years in good health and CMV-seropositive. Sequenced: PBMCs. The chain joins TRBV28 to TRBJ1-2, with 10 positions matching TRBD1. In nucleotides, the CDR3 is TGTGCCAGCACGGGACAGGGGCTCACCTTC. This encodes CASTGQGLTF.